Listed below are T cell receptor beta chains from one sample, sequenced in a study of a mutant IDH1 vaccine in newly diagnosed glioma. Assay: immunoSEQ multiplex PCR; the TCRdb copy retains only in-frame clones and omits some. This sample has about 48,000 clones, with roughly 84% found just once. These receptors have no identified antigens. Sequencing used PBMCs, obtained from a glioma patient whose treatment included an IDH1 peptide vaccine. Source of these receptors: a man between 35 and 55 years old with glioma. Each CDR3 is given with its conserved first and last residue. Each record gives: V gene, D gene, clone size, J gene, CDR3 DNA, CDR3 protein. The D gene is left open where the match is weak. A clone size is listed for some rows: how often the clone was seen (once, few, many), or a class if it is expanded.

V gene: TRBV5-6
D gene: TRBD2
clone size: .
J gene: TRBJ2-3
CDR3 DNA: TGTGCCAGCAGCTTGGGTGGACTAGCGGGAAGTGCAGATACGCAGTATTTT
CDR3 protein: CASSLGGLAGSADTQYF

V gene: TRBV25-1
D gene: .
clone size: .
J gene: TRBJ1-2
CDR3 DNA: TGTGCCAGCAGTTGGGGGGCTGGCTATGGCTACACCTTC
CDR3 protein: CASSWGAGYGYTF

V gene: TRBV30
D gene: .
clone size: .
J gene: TRBJ2-6
CDR3 DNA: TGTGCCTGGAGTGTAGGGGGTGGGGCCAACGTCCTGACTTTC
CDR3 protein: CAWSVGGGANVLTF

V gene: TRBV6-6
D gene: .
clone size: .
J gene: TRBJ1-6
CDR3 DNA: TGTGCCAGCAGTTACTCGACGGGGAATTCACCCCTCCACTTT
CDR3 protein: CASSYSTGNSPLHF

V gene: TRBV11-3
D gene: .
clone size: .
J gene: TRBJ1-5
CDR3 DNA: TGTGCCAGTCCCCACGCTAGCAATCAGCCCCAGCATTTT
CDR3 protein: CASPHASNQPQHF

V gene: TRBV5-1
D gene: TRBD1
clone size: .
J gene: TRBJ2-7
CDR3 DNA: TGCGCCAGCAGCCCGCGGACAGGGTCGGACGAGCAGTACTTC
CDR3 protein: CASSPRTGSDEQYF

V gene: TRBV5-4
D gene: .
clone size: few
J gene: TRBJ1-1
CDR3 DNA: TGTGCCAGCAGCCACAACTGGGACGGCGAAGCTTTCTTT
CDR3 protein: CASSHNWDGEAFF

V gene: TRBV10-2
D gene: .
clone size: .
J gene: TRBJ1-6
CDR3 DNA: TGCGCCAGCCGGACGCGTGGGTCACCCCTCCACTTT
CDR3 protein: CASRTRGSPLHF

V gene: TRBV19
D gene: .
clone size: once
J gene: TRBJ1-5
CDR3 DNA: TGTGCCAGTAGTATAGGGACGGATAATCAGCCCCAGCATTTT
CDR3 protein: CASSIGTDNQPQHF

V gene: TRBV25-1
D gene: TRBD1
clone size: .
J gene: TRBJ1-6
CDR3 DNA: TGTGCCAGTACAGGGGGCTGGGGACATAATTCACCCCTCCACTTT
CDR3 protein: CASTGGWGHNSPLHF

V gene: TRBV18
D gene: .
clone size: .
J gene: TRBJ2-7
CDR3 DNA: TGTGCCAGCTCACCAAGTCTCACAGGGCTAGGCGAGCAGTACTTC
CDR3 protein: CASSPSLTGLGEQYF

V gene: TRBV29-1
D gene: .
clone size: once
J gene: TRBJ2-5
CDR3 DNA: TGCAGCGTTGAAGGGGCGGCAGGGAGGTACTTC
CDR3 protein: CSVEGAAGRYF

V gene: TRBV4-1
D gene: .
clone size: .
J gene: TRBJ1-3
CDR3 DNA: TGCGCCAGCAGCCAAGATACGGCAGTGCCTGGAAACACCATATATTTT
CDR3 protein: CASSQDTAVPGNTIYF

V gene: TRBV7-9
D gene: .
clone size: .
J gene: TRBJ1-4
CDR3 DNA: TGTGCCAGCAGCTTAGCAGGGTTTTCTGAAAAACTGTTTTTT
CDR3 protein: CASSLAGFSEKLFF

V gene: TRBV4-1
D gene: .
clone size: .
J gene: TRBJ1-1
CDR3 DNA: TGCGCCAGCAGCCAAGGGAACAGGGCCGGAAACACTGAAGCTTTCTTT
CDR3 protein: CASSQGNRAGNTEAFF

V gene: TRBV2
D gene: .
clone size: .
J gene: TRBJ2-7
CDR3 DNA: TGTGCCAGCAGAGGGCTGACGGTCGAGCAGTACTTC
CDR3 protein: CASRGLTVEQYF

V gene: TRBV19
D gene: .
clone size: .
J gene: TRBJ1-6
CDR3 DNA: TGTGCCAGTAGGCGACAGCTAAATGACTCACCCCTCCACTTT
CDR3 protein: CASRRQLNDSPLHF

V gene: TRBV5-4
D gene: TRBD1
clone size: .
J gene: TRBJ2-7
CDR3 DNA: TGTGCCAGCAGCGCAGGGGGCTACGAGCAGTACTTC
CDR3 protein: CASSAGGYEQYF

V gene: TRBV6-6
D gene: .
clone size: few
J gene: TRBJ2-7
CDR3 DNA: TGTGCCAGCAGATCCGGGGGCAATTACGAGCAGTACTTC
CDR3 protein: CASRSGGNYEQYF

V gene: TRBV30
D gene: .
clone size: few
J gene: TRBJ2-7
CDR3 DNA: TGTGCCTGGAGTGTAAGGGGTTACGAGCAGTACTTC
CDR3 protein: CAWSVRGYEQYF

V gene: TRBV5-1
D gene: .
clone size: .
J gene: TRBJ2-5
CDR3 DNA: TGCGCCAGCAGCTCACGAGCCAGCCCAGAGACCCAGTACTTC
CDR3 protein: CASSSRASPETQYF

V gene: TRBV19
D gene: .
clone size: .
J gene: TRBJ2-7
CDR3 DNA: TGTGCCAGTAGTATACAACGGAACTACGAGCAGTACTTC
CDR3 protein: CASSIQRNYEQYF

V gene: TRBV5-1
D gene: .
clone size: .
J gene: TRBJ2-2
CDR3 DNA: TGCGCCAGCAAGGGGGGTGACACCGGGGAGCTGTTTTTT
CDR3 protein: CASKGGDTGELFF

V gene: TRBV9
D gene: TRBD2
clone size: once
J gene: TRBJ2-5
CDR3 DNA: TGTGCCAGCAGCGTAGGGACTAGCGAGCAAGAGACCCAGTACTTC
CDR3 protein: CASSVGTSEQETQYF

V gene: TRBV14
D gene: .
clone size: few
J gene: TRBJ2-7
CDR3 DNA: TGTGCCAGCAGCCACGGTACACAGCAGTACTTC
CDR3 protein: CASSHGTQQYF

V gene: TRBV6-1
D gene: .
clone size: .
J gene: TRBJ1-5
CDR3 DNA: TGTGCCAGCAGTGAAGGGTCTACCCATCAGCCCCAGCATTTT
CDR3 protein: CASSEGSTHQPQHF

V gene: TRBV19
D gene: .
clone size: few
J gene: TRBJ1-3
CDR3 DNA: TGTGCCACCACGATGGGGGGAATGAGGAACACCATATATTTT
CDR3 protein: CATTMGGMRNTIYF

V gene: TRBV6-1
D gene: .
clone size: .
J gene: TRBJ1-1
CDR3 DNA: TGTGCCAGCAGTGCCGACCGCGGGTGGGGGACCAAGAACACTGAAGCTTTCTTT
CDR3 protein: CASSADRGWGTKNTEAFF

V gene: TRBV29-1
D gene: .
clone size: few
J gene: TRBJ2-1
CDR3 DNA: TGCAGCGTATTTGGAGCGTTTGGTGAGCAGTTCTTC
CDR3 protein: CSVFGAFGEQFF

V gene: TRBV6-1
D gene: TRBD1
clone size: .
J gene: TRBJ2-1
CDR3 DNA: TGTGCCAGCAACACCGGGACAGGGGTCTTTGAGCAGTTCTTC
CDR3 protein: CASNTGTGVFEQFF

V gene: TRBV1
D gene: .
clone size: .
J gene: TRBJ1-1
CDR3 DNA: TGCACCAGCAGCCGGGACAGGGTAGGGACTGAAGCTTTCTTT
CDR3 protein: CTSSRDRVGTEAFF

V gene: TRBV10-2
D gene: .
clone size: few
J gene: TRBJ2-7
CDR3 DNA: TGCGCCAGCAAAGATATAGGGCCTGACTCCTACGAGCAGTACTTC
CDR3 protein: CASKDIGPDSYEQYF

V gene: TRBV5-1
D gene: .
clone size: .
J gene: TRBJ1-3
CDR3 DNA: TGCGCCAGCAGACGGGACGTTAGCTCTGGAAACACCATATATTTT
CDR3 protein: CASRRDVSSGNTIYF

V gene: TRBV5-1
D gene: .
clone size: .
J gene: TRBJ2-7
CDR3 DNA: TGCGCCAGCAGCTTCACCTACTCCCTCGAGCAGTACTTC
CDR3 protein: CASSFTYSLEQYF

V gene: TRBV5-1
D gene: .
clone size: .
J gene: TRBJ2-5
CDR3 DNA: TGCGCCAGCAGCTCCCGACACGAGGGGGGGGAAGGGGAGACCCAGTACTTC
CDR3 protein: CASSSRHEGGEGETQYF

V gene: TRBV29-1
D gene: .
clone size: few
J gene: TRBJ2-4
CDR3 DNA: TGCAGCGTTGATCGGGTCCCCATGCCCAAAAACATTCAGTACTTC
CDR3 protein: CSVDRVPMPKNIQYF

V gene: TRBV5-1
D gene: TRBD1
clone size: .
J gene: TRBJ1-2
CDR3 DNA: TGCGCCAGCAGCCGGGACAGTAACTATGGCTACACCTTC
CDR3 protein: CASSRDSNYGYTF

V gene: TRBV7-8
D gene: TRBD1
clone size: .
J gene: TRBJ2-2
CDR3 DNA: TGTGCCAGCAACGAGAGGGGGCTCGACACCGGGGAGCTGTTTTTT
CDR3 protein: CASNERGLDTGELFF

V gene: TRBV5-6
D gene: TRBD1
clone size: .
J gene: TRBJ1-1
CDR3 DNA: TGTGCCAGCAGCCCCTACGTCGCAGGGACAGCCTACACTGAAGCTTTCTTT
CDR3 protein: CASSPYVAGTAYTEAFF

V gene: TRBV5-4
D gene: .
clone size: .
J gene: TRBJ2-7
CDR3 DNA: TGTGCCAGCAGCCTGGAACGTTACGAGCAGTACTTC
CDR3 protein: CASSLERYEQYF

V gene: TRBV2
D gene: .
clone size: .
J gene: TRBJ2-1
CDR3 DNA: TGTGCCAGCAGTTTGCAGAGCTCCTACAATGAGCAGTTCTTC
CDR3 protein: CASSLQSSYNEQFF

V gene: TRBV12-5
D gene: TRBD1
clone size: once
J gene: TRBJ1-2
CDR3 DNA: TGTGCTAGTGGTCCTGGCTTGGGTCTGACAGGGCCTCGTAACTATGGCTACACCTTC
CDR3 protein: CASGPGLGLTGPRNYGYTF